This section outlines one T cell receptor beta chain sequence together with its context. One Seattle source followed patients from active infection through their disease course. CDR3 length: 14 amino acids. CDR1 is MNHEY, CDR2 SVGAGI, per germline. V shed 8 bases and J 4 bases; nucleotides not matched to a gene: 3. This specimen comes from a study of blood T cell repertoires in COVID-19. TCRdb keeps only in-frame clones here, not all; method: immunoSEQ multiplex PCR. The sample contains some 390,000 clones, about 87% of which appear only once. Material for sequencing was peripheral blood. The sequence came from a woman in her sixties or seventies with COVID-19, enrolled during active disease. The chain carries TRBV6-5 and TRBJ2-3; TRBD2 matches 13 bases. CDR3 region: CASRLAGGPDTQYF. The CDR3 nucleotides are TGTGCCAGCCGACTAGCGGGGGGCCCAGATACGCAGTATTTT.